The source of this TCR beta chain is a study of identical twins. General study results and limits: Zero-insertion results could be subject to partial confounding by invariant MAIT and iNKT cells. Conclusions leaned on cross-sectional statistical analysis and did not track the same donors over time. Insertion counts were lower in abundant cord blood beta clonotypes, a trend that memory repertoires did not show.

V gave up 3 bases and J gave up 9 bases; unmatched junction bases: 11. Germline CDR1 SGHDT, CDR2 YYEEEE. This CDR3 has 14 residues. In the case of this clonotype: The antigen remains unidentified.

A universal primer site came from template switching; cDNA carried unique molecular identifiers. MiXCR was run by TCRdb on the 5' RACE reads, yielding one entry per CDR3 protein. Of around 490,000 distinct CDR3 sequences listed, roughly an eighth are singletons. The sample also formed part of further work on yellow fever vaccine responses in identical twins.

V gene TRBV5-6 combines with J gene TRBJ2-7; TRBD2 matches at 8 bases. The sequenced sample was CD4+ T cells sorted from blood. The sequence came from a young woman in good health. In DNA, the CDR3 is TGTGCCAGCAGCTACGGACTAGCTCCCACAACGCAGTACTTC. This codes for CASSYGLAPTTQYF.